These 21 T cell receptor beta chains came from one sample sequenced in a study of blood T cell repertoires in COVID-19. The assay was immunoSEQ multiplex PCR, and TCRdb's table has in-frame clones only and misses some. The sample carries 210,000 or so clones, roughly four fifths recorded once. Sequenced: PBMCs or T cells enriched from blood (not recorded which). All receptors derive from a woman aged 45-65 years who had been exposed to COVID-19.

The V and J genes are TRBV7-2 and TRBJ1-4; D is unclear. The germline V gene encodes CDR1 SGHTA and CDR2 FQGNSA. V lost 5 bases and J lost 12, with 13 bases in between. The CDR3 loop spans 12 amino acids. In DNA, the CDR3 is TGTGCCAGCAGCCCTGACTCCACGGAACTGTTTTTT. Translated: CASSPDSTELFF.

V gene TRBV7-8 combines with J gene TRBJ2-5; 8 bases line up with TRBD2. Germline trimming cut 1 base from V and 5 bases from J; bases unmatched to any gene: 9. The CDR3 covers 16 residues. Germline-derived CDR1 and CDR2 are SGHVS and FQNEAQ. This CDR3 is CASSLGGGGIIETQYF. CDR3 DNA: TGTGCCAGCAGCTTAGGGGGCGGGGGGATTATTGAGACCCAGTACTTC.

This clone was seen a handful of times. The chain carries TRBV11-2 and TRBJ2-7, with D unresolved. The CDR3 contains 15 residues. Germline loops: CDR1 SGHAT, CDR2 FQNNGV. V lost 1 base to trimming and J lost 5 bases, with 15 bases between them. CDR3: CASSLGVRPMDEQYF. The CDR3 DNA reads TGTGCCAGCAGCTTAGGGGTCAGGCCCATGGACGAGCAGTACTTC.

This clone was detected once. This chain joins TRBV28 and TRBJ2-1; D might be TRBD2 (7 bases). The CDR3 is 14 residues long. CDR1 and CDR2 (germline): MDHEN, SYDVKM. The ends were cut back, 7 bases at V and 3 bases at J, with 13 bases in the middle. The chain's CDR3 is CASTSGGRYNEQFF. CDR3 in DNA: TGTGCCAGCACCTCGGGGGGCCGCTACAATGAGCAGTTCTTC.

A few counts support this clone. This rearrangement joins TRBV7-9 to TRBJ1-6; D is unresolved. The germline V gene has CDR1 SEHNR and CDR2 FQNEAQ (reference sequence). Trimming left V 5 bases short and J 9 bases short, with 11 bases between. The CDR3 runs 13 residues. The CDR3 sequence is CASSVQQSSPLHF. The CDR3 bases are TGTGCCAGCAGCGTCCAACAGAGTTCACCCCTCCACTTT.

The chain combines TRBV5-1 with TRBJ1-1; possibly TRBD1 for D (5 bases). Trimming pared 3 bases from V and 1 base from J, leaving 10 bases between. The CDR3 is made up of 14 amino acids. Germline-derived CDR1 and CDR2 are SGHRS and YFSETQ. The CDR3 nucleotides are TGCGCCAGCAGCTCCCCCAGGGCGAACACTGAAGCTTTCTTT. Its translation: CASSSPRANTEAFF.

This clone has just a few counts. The CDR3 loop is CASSSGTPRLFF. CDR3 bases: TGTGCCAGCAGCTCCGGAACACCTAGACTGTTTTTT. This sequence joins TRBV2 and TRBJ1-4; the D is unclear. V was pared by 6 bases and J by 13 bases, with 15 bases between. Germline V gene sequence: CDR1 SNHLY, CDR2 FYNNEI. The length of the CDR3 is 12 residues.

The V and J genes are TRBV2 and TRBJ1-6; D is undetermined. Trimming left V 7 bases short and J 6 bases short, with 13 bases between. The CDR3 is 14 amino acids. CDR1 and CDR2 (germline): SNHLY, FYNNEI. CDR3 protein: CASMRAEFNSPLHF. The DNA for the CDR3 is TGTGCCAGCATGAGGGCCGAGTTTAATTCACCCCTCCACTTT.

The chain employs TRBV5-1 and TRBJ1-1, with TRBD1 identical over 7 bases. Per the germline V gene, CDR1 is SGHRS and CDR2 is YFSETQ. This CDR3 has 13 residues. V gave up 2 bases and J gave up 5 bases; unmatched junction bases: 3. The CDR3 loop reads CASSFTGVTEAFF. The CDR3 nucleotides are TGCGCCAGCAGCTTCACAGGGGTGACTGAAGCTTTCTTT.

The genes are TRBV5-1 and TRBJ2-1; the match to TRBD2 covers 7 bases. With V trimmed by 7 bases and J by 3 bases, 10 bases remained unmatched. CDR1 is SGHRS, CDR2 YFSETQ, per germline. The CDR3 covers 15 residues. CDR3 coding DNA: TGCGCCAGCCTCTCGGTCGGGGGGAGCTACAATGAGCAGTTCTTC. Translating gives CASLSVGGSYNEQFF.

The chain carries TRBV18 and TRBJ2-3; 7 bases map to TRBD1. Trimming removed 8 bases from V and 0 bases from J; junction bases left unmatched: 8. The CDR3 has 15 residues. Germline values: CDR1 KGHSH, CDR2 LQKENI. CDR3 DNA: TGTGCCAGCACGCGACAGGGCGCTAGCACAGATACGCAGTATTTT. Translating gives CASTRQGASTDTQYF.

This clone showed up many times. The rearrangement links TRBV5-1 to TRBJ2-7; D is perhaps TRBD2 (6 bases). Germline V gene sequence: CDR1 SGHRS, CDR2 YFSETQ. The V and J ends lost 1 base and 7 bases respectively, with 15 bases between them. This CDR3 is 14 amino acids long. CDR3 residues: CASSLRGSAGEQYF. The CDR3 region has the DNA TGCGCCAGCAGCTTGAGGGGTAGCGCGGGGGAGCAGTACTTC.

This clone was counted a few times. The gene calls are TRBV30 and TRBJ1-2; TRBD1 matches at 7 bases. Germline CDR1 reads GTSNPN; CDR2 reads SVGIG (reference sequence). This CDR3 is 13 amino acids long. V lost 5 bases and J lost 4; bases outside the gene matches: 7. This CDR3 is CAWDPGTAYGYTF. The CDR3 nucleotides are TGTGCCTGGGACCCCGGGACAGCCTATGGCTACACCTTC.

The V call is TRBV4-3, the J call TRBJ1-1, with D possibly TRBD1 on 5 matching bases. This CDR3 has 15 amino acids. V lost 1 base to trimming and J lost 1 base, with 10 bases between them. The germline V gene has CDR1 LGHNA and CDR2 YSLEER. CDR3 residues: CASSQGEGRNTEAFF. In DNA form, the CDR3 reads TGCGCCAGCAGCCAAGGGGAGGGACGGAACACTGAAGCTTTCTTT.

J is TRBJ1-1 and V is TRBV11-2, with 8 bases lining up with TRBD1. In germline, CDR1 is SGHAT, CDR2 FQNNGV. The V segment lost 3 bases and the J segment 3 bases; nucleotides outside the gene matches: 6. The CDR3 runs to 15 residues. As DNA, the CDR3 is TGTGCCAGCAGCTTTCATACAGGGGGGCACACTGAAGCTTTCTTT. Its protein product is CASSFHTGGHTEAFF. Looking up the rest from reference TRBV11-2 and TRBJ1-1 gives the full variable domain: EAGVAQSPRYKIIEKRQSVAFWCNPISGHATLYWYQQILGQGPKLLIQFQNNGVVDDSQLPKDRFSAERLKGVDSTLKIQPAKLEDSAVYLCASSFHTGGHTEAFFGQGTRLTVV.

This chain uses TRBV27 with TRBJ1-1; tentative D call: TRBD1 (5 bases). V was cut by 0 bases and J by 4 bases, with 15 bases left in between. Germline CDR1 MNHEY, CDR2 SMNVEV (reference sequence). This CDR3 contains 16 residues. CDR3 bases: TGTGCCAGCAGTTTATCTATAGGGTCGGGGGGCACTGAAGCTTTCTTT. Its translation: CASSLSIGSGGTEAFF.

V gene TRBV7-9 combines with J gene TRBJ2-1; maybe TRBD2 (7 bases). Per the germline V gene, CDR1 is SEHNR and CDR2 is FQNEAQ (reference sequence). The V and J ends lost 5 bases and 2 bases respectively, with 16 bases between them. This CDR3 contains 16 residues. The CDR3 nucleotides read TGTGCCAGCAGCCTACGGGGGGCAGGCACCTACAATGAGCAGTTCTTC. This gives the protein CASSLRGAGTYNEQFF.

This chain uses TRBV24-1 with TRBJ1-2; 10 bases align to TRBD1. This CDR3 is 15 amino acids long. Germline lookup yields CDR1 KGHDR and CDR2 SFDVKD. The V segment lost 3 bases and the J segment 2 bases; nucleotides outside the gene matches: 2. For the CDR3, the DNA is TGTGCCACCAGTGATGGACAGGGGGAGAACTATGGCTACACCTTC. It codes for CATSDGQGENYGYTF.

The chain employs TRBV7-9 and TRBJ2-1; tentative D call: TRBD2 (5 bases). The length of the CDR3 is 14 residues. Germline CDR1 is SEHNR and CDR2 is FQNEAQ (reference sequence). The V end was cut by 1 base, the J end by 10 bases, with 14 bases between. CDR3 in DNA: TGTGCCAGCAGCTTAGATTTGGTCCCGGGAGAGCAGTTCTTC. Its translation is CASSLDLVPGEQFF.

The chain employs TRBV7-9 and TRBJ1-3; D possibly corresponds to TRBD1 (5 bases). V was shortened by 4 bases and J by 5 bases, with 9 bases between the two germline ends. CDR3 length: 13 residues. Germline V gene data show CDR1 as SEHNR and CDR2 as FQNEAQ (reference sequence). The CDR3 sequence: CASSSGYRNTIYF. The CDR3 bases are TGTGCCAGCAGCTCAGGGTATCGAAACACCATATATTTT. Based on the CDR3 plus reference TRBV7-9 and TRBJ1-3, the full variable domain is DTGVSQNPRHKITKRGQNVTFRCDPISEHNRLYWYRQTLGQGPEFLTYFQNEAQLEKSRLLSDRFSAERPKGSFSTLEIQRTEQGDSAMYLCASSSGYRNTIYFGEGSWLTVV.

V usage is TRBV2 and J usage is TRBJ1-2; perhaps TRBD1 as D (5 bases). V was cut by 3 bases and J by 3 bases, with 14 bases left in between. This CDR3 is built from 15 residues. Germline V gene data show CDR1 as SNHLY and CDR2 as FYNNEI. This CDR3 is CASSDLQGYDYGYTF. CDR3 DNA sequence: TGTGCCAGCAGTGACCTCCAGGGTTATGACTATGGCTACACCTTC. Based on the CDR3 plus reference TRBV2 and TRBJ1-2, the full variable domain is EPEVTQTPSHQVTQMGQEVILRCVPISNHLYFYWYRQILGQKVEFLVSFYNNEISEKSEIFDDQFSVERPDGSNFTLKIRSTKLEDSAMYFCASSDLQGYDYGYTFGSGTRLTVV.